A selection of T cell receptor beta chains follows, all from one sample in a study of shared clonotypes between healthy human individuals. Measured with immunoSEQ multiplex PCR; TCRdb has only the in-frame clones, and not every one. The repertoire includes around 700,000 clones, approximately 79% of them detected once, and approximately 1.7% sits in the top ten. Sequenced material: memory CD4+ T cells sorted from blood. These TCRs come from a woman in her thirties in good health. The CDR3 runs from the conserved cysteine through the conserved F or W. D genes are given only for firm matches. A row's size may be missing; if present it is once, few, many or a size class.

V: TRBV7-9
size: .
D: .
J: TRBJ2-7
length: 15
CDR3: CASSLDAGPIYEQYF
DNA: TGTGCCAGCAGCTTAGATGCGGGCCCAATCTACGAGCAGTACTTC

V: TRBV4-1
size: .
D: .
J: TRBJ2-1
length: 13
CDR3: CAIKKDSIHEQFF
DNA: TGCGCCATCAAGAAGGACAGCATTCATGAGCAGTTCTTC

V: TRBV28
size: .
D: .
J: TRBJ1-1
length: 14
CDR3: CASEGGRGNTEAFF
DNA: TGTGCCAGCGAGGGTGGTCGGGGGAACACTGAAGCTTTCTTT

V: TRBV28
size: .
D: .
J: TRBJ1-5
length: 11
CDR3: CASSSYQPQHF
DNA: TGTGCCAGCAGTTCCTATCAGCCCCAGCATTTT

V: TRBV19
size: .
D: .
J: TRBJ1-1
length: 14
CDR3: CASSSGAGVTEAFF
DNA: TGTGCCAGTAGTTCGGGGGCCGGGGTCACTGAAGCTTTCTTT

V: TRBV5-1
size: few
D: .
J: TRBJ1-5
length: 13
CDR3: CASSLSADQPQHF
DNA: TGCGCCAGCAGCTTGAGCGCCGATCAGCCCCAGCATTTT

V: TRBV28
size: .
D: TRBD2
J: TRBJ2-1
length: 17
CDR3: CASSSGTSGPLHNEQFF
DNA: TGTGCCAGCAGTTCCGGGACTAGCGGGCCTCTTCACAATGAGCAGTTCTTC

V: TRBV5-6
size: .
D: TRBD1
J: TRBJ2-7
length: 15
CDR3: CASSPGQPGRYEQYF
DNA: TGTGCCAGCAGCCCGGGACAGCCAGGACGCTACGAGCAGTACTTC

V: TRBV27
size: .
D: .
J: TRBJ1-5
length: 15
CDR3: CASKREQGSNQPQHF
DNA: TGTGCCAGCAAAAGGGAGCAGGGGAGCAATCAGCCCCAGCATTTT

V: TRBV28
size: .
D: TRBD1
J: TRBJ1-2
length: 16
CDR3: CASSLIGTGTNYGYTF
DNA: TGTGCCAGCAGTTTAATCGGGACAGGGACTAACTATGGCTACACCTTC

V: TRBV19
size: few
D: TRBD1
J: TRBJ1-2
length: 16
CDR3: CASSIVAVSRGYGYTF
DNA: TGTGCCAGTAGTATCGTGGCGGTTAGCAGGGGGTATGGCTACACCTTC

V: TRBV7-6
size: many
D: .
J: TRBJ2-1
length: 12
CDR3: CAVRLGGNEQFF
DNA: TGTGCCGTCCGTCTAGGAGGGAATGAGCAGTTCTTC

V: TRBV25-1
size: .
D: .
J: TRBJ2-7
length: 13
CDR3: CASSGGSSYEQYF
DNA: TGTGCCAGCAGTGGCGGAAGCTCCTACGAGCAGTACTTC

V: TRBV11-3
size: .
D: .
J: TRBJ2-2
length: 13
CDR3: CASSSRVAGELFF
DNA: TGTGCCAGCAGCTCCCGCGTAGCCGGGGAGCTGTTTTTT

V: TRBV27
size: few
D: .
J: TRBJ2-1
length: 18
CDR3: CAASPRLNTGYSYNEQFF
DNA: TGTGCCGCCAGTCCTCGGCTTAACACAGGGTACTCCTACAATGAGCAGTTCTTC

V: TRBV7-2
size: .
D: .
J: TRBJ2-1
length: 13
CDR3: CASSLHEDSEQFF
DNA: TGTGCCAGCAGCCTCCACGAGGATAGTGAGCAGTTCTTC

V: TRBV23-1
size: .
D: TRBD2
J: TRBJ2-1
length: 16
CDR3: CASTSGTRRPFGEQFF
DNA: TGCGCCAGCACCTCAGGGACTAGACGGCCCTTTGGTGAGCAGTTCTTC

V: TRBV19
size: few
D: TRBD1
J: TRBJ1-5
length: 15
CDR3: CASSIKTGASQPQHF
DNA: TGTGCCAGTAGTATTAAAACAGGGGCGAGTCAGCCCCAGCATTTT

V: TRBV19
size: .
D: .
J: TRBJ2-1
length: 17
CDR3: CASSIDSGGVRDNEQFF
DNA: TGTGCCAGTAGTATAGATTCTGGGGGAGTCCGCGACAATGAGCAGTTCTTC

V: TRBV11-2
size: few
D: .
J: TRBJ1-1
length: 14
CDR3: CASSPREGRGLAFF
DNA: TGTGCCAGCAGCCCGAGGGAGGGGCGGGGGTTAGCTTTCTTT

V: TRBV4-1
size: .
D: TRBD1
J: TRBJ1-1
length: 15
CDR3: CASSRGQGANTEAFF
DNA: TGCGCCAGCAGCCGCGGACAGGGGGCGAACACTGAAGCTTTCTTT

V: TRBV7-8
size: .
D: .
J: TRBJ1-4
length: 16
CDR3: CASSLADMGFNEKLFF
DNA: TGTGCCAGCAGCTTAGCAGACATGGGATTCAATGAAAAACTGTTTTTT

V: TRBV28
size: .
D: .
J: TRBJ1-1
length: 10
CDR3: CASSSTEAFF
DNA: TGTGCCAGCAGCAGCACTGAAGCTTTCTTT

V: TRBV2
size: .
D: TRBD2
J: TRBJ2-5
length: 16
CDR3: CASSRFGSGGQETQYF
DNA: TGTGCCAGCAGTAGATTCGGTAGCGGGGGCCAAGAGACCCAGTACTTC

V: TRBV10-2
size: .
D: TRBD2
J: TRBJ2-7
length: 14
CDR3: CASSGLRSSYEQYF
DNA: TGCGCCAGCTCGGGACTAAGGAGCTCCTACGAGCAGTACTTC

V: TRBV6-7
size: .
D: TRBD1
J: TRBJ1-2
length: 16
CDR3: CASSYKGSGQRYGYTF
DNA: TGTGCCAGCAGTTATAAAGGGTCGGGACAGCGCTATGGCTACACCTTC

V: TRBV7-3
size: .
D: .
J: TRBJ2-2
length: 13
CDR3: CASSPIATGELFF
DNA: TGTGCCAGCAGCCCTATAGCGACCGGGGAGCTGTTTTTT

V: TRBV6-5
size: .
D: TRBD1
J: TRBJ1-2
length: 13
CDR3: CASSSGQGYGYTF
DNA: TGTGCCAGCAGTTCGGGACAGGGATATGGCTACACCTTC

V: TRBV7-9
size: .
D: TRBD2
J: TRBJ2-2
length: 15
CDR3: CASSLTSGSSGELFF
DNA: TGTGCCAGCAGCTTGACTAGCGGGAGCTCCGGGGAGCTGTTTTTT

V: TRBV11-2
size: few
D: TRBD2
J: TRBJ2-1
length: 16
CDR3: CASSLSRSGRAEEQFF
DNA: TGTGCCAGCAGCTTGAGCCGAAGCGGGAGGGCTGAGGAGCAGTTCTTC

V: TRBV25-1
size: .
D: .
J: TRBJ2-6
length: 18
CDR3: CASSGGDTHTSGANVLTF
DNA: TGTGCCAGCAGTGGAGGGGATACCCACACCTCTGGGGCCAACGTCCTGACTTTC

V: TRBV18
size: .
D: .
J: TRBJ2-5
length: 13
CDR3: CASSPPKTQEQYF
DNA: TGTGCCAGCTCACCACCGAAGACACAAGAGCAGTACTTC

V: TRBV7-8
size: few
D: .
J: TRBJ2-7
length: 15
CDR3: CASSLGLGPGYEQYF
DNA: TGTGCCAGCAGCTTAGGGCTAGGGCCCGGATACGAGCAGTACTTC

V: TRBV2
size: many
D: .
J: TRBJ2-2
length: 15
CDR3: CASSETTTNTGELFF
DNA: TGTGCCAGCAGTGAAACTACAACGAACACCGGGGAGCTGTTTTTT

V: TRBV4-2
size: .
D: .
J: TRBJ2-7
length: 13
CDR3: CASSQDRRYEQYF
DNA: TGTGCCAGCAGCCAAGATCGGCGCTACGAGCAGTACTTC

V: TRBV28
size: once
D: .
J: TRBJ1-1
length: 16
CDR3: CASSGGWGRQNTEAFF
DNA: TGTGCCAGCAGTGGAGGGTGGGGCAGACAGAACACTGAAGCTTTCTTT

V: TRBV5-1
size: .
D: TRBD2
J: TRBJ2-5
length: 18
CDR3: CASSLSPASGLIQETQYF
DNA: TGCGCCAGCAGCTTGTCACCCGCTAGCGGCCTCATTCAAGAGACCCAGTACTTC

V: TRBV6-1
size: .
D: TRBD1
J: TRBJ2-7
length: 13
CDR3: CASRGQGSYEQYF
DNA: TGTGCCAGCAGGGGACAGGGTAGTTACGAGCAGTACTTC

V: TRBV29-1
size: .
D: .
J: TRBJ2-7
length: 13
CDR3: CSVSRGALYEQYF
DNA: TGCAGCGTTTCCCGGGGGGCTTTATACGAGCAGTACTTC

V: TRBV6-5
size: .
D: .
J: TRBJ2-1
length: 13
CDR3: CASAPIGYNEQFF
DNA: TGTGCCAGCGCACCGATCGGGTACAATGAGCAGTTCTTC

V: TRBV6-5
size: .
D: TRBD1
J: TRBJ1-2
length: 14
CDR3: CASRFPGTGWGYTF
DNA: TGTGCCAGCAGATTTCCCGGGACAGGGTGGGGCTACACCTTC

V: TRBV28
size: .
D: .
J: TRBJ2-1
length: 14
CDR3: CASSSWGRYNEQFF
DNA: TGTGCCAGCAGTTCGTGGGGGCGGTACAATGAGCAGTTCTTC

V: TRBV21-1
size: .
D: .
J: TRBJ2-1
length: 12
CDR3: CASSKDDNEQFF
DNA: TGTGCCAGCAGCAAAGATGATAATGAGCAGTTCTTC

V: TRBV19
size: .
D: .
J: TRBJ1-2
length: 10
CDR3: CASEGDGYTF
DNA: TGTGCCAGCGAGGGGGATGGTTACACCTTC

V: TRBV19
size: .
D: .
J: TRBJ2-7
length: 15
CDR3: CASSIKQDPSYEQYF
DNA: TGTGCCAGTAGTATAAAACAGGACCCCTCCTACGAGCAGTACTTC

V: TRBV10-1
size: .
D: TRBD2
J: TRBJ2-5
length: 18
CDR3: CASSESVGTSGSFETQYF
DNA: TGCGCCAGCAGTGAGTCGGTAGGGACTAGCGGGAGTTTTGAGACCCAGTACTTC

V: TRBV5-8
size: .
D: .
J: TRBJ2-2
length: 13
CDR3: CASSLGHQRELFF
DNA: TGTGCCAGCAGCTTGGGCCATCAGCGGGAGCTGTTTTTT

V: TRBV2
size: few
D: .
J: TRBJ2-6
length: 16
CDR3: CASSRQAGSGANVLTF
DNA: TGTGCCAGCAGCAGACAGGCGGGGTCTGGGGCCAACGTCCTGACTTTC

V: TRBV15
size: .
D: .
J: TRBJ1-5
length: 15
CDR3: CATSRKEQGSRPQHF
DNA: TGTGCCACCAGCAGGAAAGAACAGGGCTCCAGGCCCCAGCATTTT

V: TRBV11-2
size: .
D: .
J: TRBJ2-3
length: 12
CDR3: CASSLNGDTQYF
DNA: TGTGCCAGCAGCTTAAACGGGGATACGCAGTATTTT